The rows below give T cell receptor beta chains drawn from one sample of a study of chemoradiotherapy in HPV16-positive cancers. The protocol was immunoSEQ multiplex PCR, while the TCRdb copy is restricted to in-frame clones and leaves out a portion. The data contain about 14,000 clones, 89% of them singletons. Sequenced here: tumor tissue, sampled from a patient who underwent chemoradiotherapy. Receptors originate from a human donor with HPV-associated anogenital cancer. The CDR3 runs from the conserved cysteine through the conserved F or W. A D gene is named only where the DNA matches it firmly. The size of a clone is reported for some rows only, either as once, few or many, or as a class for expanded clones.

>TRBD2|.|TRBJ2-7|TRBV5-6
TGTGCCAGCAGCCTCCTAGCGGGAGCTGACGAGCAGTACTTC
CASSLLAGADEQYF
>.|.|TRBJ1-1|TRBV2
TGTGCCAGCAGTGAACGACGAGCGGTCACTGAAGCTTTCTTT
CASSERRAVTEAFF
>.|.|TRBJ1-2|TRBV4-2
TGTGCCAGCAGCCAAGAGGCAGCCAACTTTTATGGCTACACCTTC
CASSQEAANFYGYTF
>.|once|TRBJ2-7|TRBV6-1
TGTGCCAGCAGTGTATCGGAGGTTAGGGACGAGCAGTACTTC
CASSVSEVRDEQYF
>.|.|TRBJ1-1|TRBV21-1
TGTGCCAGCAGCAGGTACCGGGACAGTAAACTTCTAGAAGCTTTCTTT
CASSRYRDSKLLEAFF
>.|.|TRBJ1-5|TRBV5-8
TGTGCCAGCAGCGATGGAGGTAGCAATCAGCCCCAGCATTTT
CASSDGGSNQPQHF
>TRBD2|.|TRBJ2-7|TRBV18
TGTGCCAGCTCACCCGGGACTAGCGGGGGTTACGAGCAGTACTTC
CASSPGTSGGYEQYF
>TRBD1|.|TRBJ2-3|TRBV19
TGTGCCAGTAAGCTCGGGGACAGGGGGATAGATACGCAGTATTTT
CASKLGDRGIDTQYF
>.|.|TRBJ1-3|TRBV4-2
TGTGCCAGCAGCCATCTCTCGGGGGAGGACACCATATATTTT
CASSHLSGEDTIYF
>.|.|TRBJ2-3|TRBV27
TGTGCCAGCAAGCCCGAAGGCGGGTATCCCACAGATACGCAGTATTTT
CASKPEGGYPTDTQYF
>.|.|TRBJ2-5|TRBV9
TGTGCCAGCAGCGTAGGCCCAGATGCGGAGACCCAGTACTTC
CASSVGPDAETQYF
>.|.|TRBJ2-7|TRBV19
TGTGCCAGTAGTGAAACTAGCAGTAGCCTACGGGAGCAGTACTTC
CASSETSSSLREQYF
>.|.|TRBJ2-5|TRBV7-6
TGTGCCAGCAGCTTAGTGCGATTCGGGGAGACCCAGTACTTC
CASSLVRFGETQYF
>TRBD2|once|TRBJ2-1|TRBV11-1
TGTGCCAGCAGCTCGCCGTTTAGCGGGGAGTACAATGAGCAGTTCTTC
CASSSPFSGEYNEQFF
>TRBD2|.|TRBJ2-5|TRBV28
TGTGCCAGCAGTCGCCCGGGACTAGGATCCGGGGAGACCCAGTACTTC
CASSRPGLGSGETQYF
>.|.|TRBJ1-5|TRBV27
TGTGCCAGCAGTCGCTTGGGTTCTAATAGCAATCAGCCCCAGCATTTT
CASSRLGSNSNQPQHF
>.|.|TRBJ1-5|TRBV6-6
TGTGCCAGCAGCCCCGACAGGAGCAATCAGCCCCAGCATTTT
CASSPDRSNQPQHF
>.|.|TRBJ2-5|TRBV7-3
TGTGCCAGCAGCTTAGAGGGTACAGAGACCCAGTACTTC
CASSLEGTETQYF
>.|.|TRBJ2-1|TRBV27
TGTGCCAGCAGTTTCGACACCCCTTACAATGAGCAGTTCTTC
CASSFDTPYNEQFF
>.|.|TRBJ1-2|TRBV30
TGTGCCTGGAGTGGGGTAAACTATGGCTACACCTTC
CAWSGVNYGYTF
>.|.|TRBJ2-7|TRBV11-3
TGTGCCAGCAGCTTCGGTGGGGACCCAAGCTCCTACGAGCAGTACTTC
CASSFGGDPSSYEQYF
>TRBD1|.|TRBJ2-3|TRBV5-6
TGTGCCAGCAGCTTAAGGGGGCCCACAGATACGCAGTATTTT
CASSLRGPTDTQYF
>TRBD1|.|TRBJ2-3|TRBV19
TGTGCCAGTAGCCGGGACAGGGGGCTGGATACGCAGTATTTT
CASSRDRGLDTQYF
>.|.|TRBJ2-7|TRBV4-1
TGCGCCAGCAGCCCCCAGGGGTATAGTCGGGCCTACGAGCAGTACTTC
CASSPQGYSRAYEQYF
>.|.|TRBJ1-5|TRBV2
TGTGCCAGCAGGGGGAACAATCAGCCCCAGCATTTT
CASRGNNQPQHF
>TRBD2|.|TRBJ2-7|TRBV7-9
TGTGCCAGCAGCTTGGCTAGCGGTTCCTACGAGCAGTACTTC
CASSLASGSYEQYF
>.|.|TRBJ2-2|TRBV19
TGTGCCAGCGCAGGACAGCAAGATGGCGGGGAGCTGTTTTTT
CASAGQQDGGELFF
>.|.|TRBJ2-1|TRBV9
TGTGCCAGCAGCGTAGTGGGCTCCTACAATGAGCAGTTCTTC
CASSVVGSYNEQFF
>.|.|TRBJ2-2|TRBV6-6
TGTGCCACCCTAGCCCTAAACACCGGGGAGCTGTTTTTT
CATLALNTGELFF
>.|.|TRBJ2-5|TRBV30
TGTGCCTGGAAAGAGGAGGCGGGGGAGACCCAGTACTTC
CAWKEEAGETQYF
>.|once|TRBJ1-4|TRBV2
TGTGCCAGCAGTGTGGACGGGGGGCTATTTTTT
CASSVDGGLFF
>.|.|TRBJ1-3|TRBV5-6
TGTGCCAGCAGCTTGGGGTCTGGAAACACCATATATTTT
CASSLGSGNTIYF
>.|.|TRBJ2-7|TRBV7-2
TGTGCCAGCAGCCTCTGGACTGATTCCTACGAGCAGTACTTC
CASSLWTDSYEQYF
>TRBD1|.|TRBJ1-2|TRBV27
TGTGCCAGCAGTTCGACAGGGGGCATGTATGGCTACACCTTC
CASSSTGGMYGYTF
>.|.|TRBJ1-4|TRBV6-5
TGTGCCAGCAGTTTAGTGACCGCAGCAACTAATGAAAAACTGTTTTTT
CASSLVTAATNEKLFF
>.|.|TRBJ2-3|TRBV4-1
TGCGCCAGCAGCCAAGAGGGCAAATGGGGTGATACGCAGTATTTT
CASSQEGKWGDTQYF
>.|.|TRBJ2-5|TRBV11-3
TGTGCCAGCAGCTTAGGTGGCGGGCTTCAAGAGACCCAGTACTTC
CASSLGGGLQETQYF
>.|.|TRBJ1-1|TRBV27
TGTGCCAGCAGTTTTACCCTTTTCACTGAAGCTTTCTTT
CASSFTLFTEAFF
>.|few|TRBJ1-1|TRBV7-2
TGTGCCGCGGGGCAGGAGTTCAACACTGAAGCTTTCTTT
CAAGQEFNTEAFF
>.|.|TRBJ2-3|TRBV2
TGTGCCAGCACCCTGAGAGGGGGAGGCACAGATACGCAGTATTTT
CASTLRGGGTDTQYF
>.|.|TRBJ2-1|TRBV4-1
TGCGCCAGCAGCCACGGGACCTATTATAATGAGCAGTTCTTC
CASSHGTYYNEQFF
>TRBD1|.|TRBJ2-2|TRBV18
TGTGCCAGCTCAGTTGCCCGGACAGGGGAAGCCACCGGGGAGCTGTTTTTT
CASSVARTGEATGELFF
>.|.|TRBJ2-7|TRBV7-9
TGTGCCAGCAGCCAAACACTCTCCTACGAGCAGTACTTC
CASSQTLSYEQYF
>.|.|TRBJ1-2|TRBV6-5
TGTGCCAGCAGTTACTCAGGGCAGGTCAATGGCTACACCTTC
CASSYSGQVNGYTF
>TRBD1|.|TRBJ2-7|TRBV11-3
TGTGCCAGCAGCCCCCCGGGACAGGCCTACGAGCAGTACTTC
CASSPPGQAYEQYF
>TRBD1|.|TRBJ2-7|TRBV18
TGTGCCAGCCAACAGGGGGCGAATACTTACGAGCAGTACTTC
CASQQGANTYEQYF
>.|.|TRBJ1-1|TRBV19
TGTGCCAGTAGTCGCGGTGGAGGGATGGGGAACACTGAAGCTTTCTTT
CASSRGGGMGNTEAFF
>TRBD2|.|TRBJ2-3|TRBV18
TGTGCCAGCTCAGTTTCCGGGACTAGCGGGAGGGCCACAGATACGCAGTATTTT
CASSVSGTSGRATDTQYF
>.|.|TRBJ2-1|TRBV7-9
TGTGCCAGCAGCTTCGGGCGCGTCGAGCAGTTCTTC
CASSFGRVEQFF
>.|.|TRBJ2-7|TRBV7-8
TGTGCCAGCAGCCCCCAAGGTGGACTATACGAGCAGTACTTC
CASSPQGGLYEQYF
>.|.|TRBJ2-2|TRBV7-2
TGTGCCAGCAGCCCGCAGGGCACCGGGGAGCTGTTTTTT
CASSPQGTGELFF